The clone carrying this T cell receptor (beta chain) occurred a few times. This specimen comes from a study of T-cell memory formation after mild COVID-19. V lost 5 bases, J lost 0 bases, and 11 bases lay in between. Germline V gene data show CDR1 as MNHEY and CDR2 as SMNVEV (reference sequence). The CDR3 has 14 amino acids. TCRdb recomputed calls from the 5' RACE reads with MiXCR, one row per CDR3 protein. The profile covers more than 75,000 distinct CDR3 sequences, with around 25% appearing a single time and over 40% taken by the ten largest. Sample: PBMCs or a T cell subset sorted from them (not recorded which). V usage is TRBV27 and J usage is TRBJ2-7; a weak D match, TRBD1 (6 bases). The clonotype originates from a man younger than 35 who had mild COVID-19 (a few samples of this study predate the infection). Cell type and time point are not known. The CDR3 DNA follows: TGTGCCAGCAGTGTTGACAGGAGCTCCTACGAGCAGTACTTC. Translation gives CASSVDRSSYEQYF.